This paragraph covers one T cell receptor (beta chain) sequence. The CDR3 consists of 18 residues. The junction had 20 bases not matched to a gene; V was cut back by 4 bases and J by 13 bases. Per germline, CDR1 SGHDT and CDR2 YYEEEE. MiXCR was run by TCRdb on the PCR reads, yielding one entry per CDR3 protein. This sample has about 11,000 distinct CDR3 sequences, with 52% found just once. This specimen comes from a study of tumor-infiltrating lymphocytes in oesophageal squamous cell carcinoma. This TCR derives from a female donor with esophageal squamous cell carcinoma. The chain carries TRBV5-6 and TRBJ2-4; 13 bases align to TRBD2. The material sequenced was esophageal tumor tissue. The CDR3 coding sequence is TGTGCCAGCAGCCCTCGGACTAGCGGGAGTGTTCTTAGTAAGAGGCAGTACTTC. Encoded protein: CASSPRTSGSVLSKRQYF.